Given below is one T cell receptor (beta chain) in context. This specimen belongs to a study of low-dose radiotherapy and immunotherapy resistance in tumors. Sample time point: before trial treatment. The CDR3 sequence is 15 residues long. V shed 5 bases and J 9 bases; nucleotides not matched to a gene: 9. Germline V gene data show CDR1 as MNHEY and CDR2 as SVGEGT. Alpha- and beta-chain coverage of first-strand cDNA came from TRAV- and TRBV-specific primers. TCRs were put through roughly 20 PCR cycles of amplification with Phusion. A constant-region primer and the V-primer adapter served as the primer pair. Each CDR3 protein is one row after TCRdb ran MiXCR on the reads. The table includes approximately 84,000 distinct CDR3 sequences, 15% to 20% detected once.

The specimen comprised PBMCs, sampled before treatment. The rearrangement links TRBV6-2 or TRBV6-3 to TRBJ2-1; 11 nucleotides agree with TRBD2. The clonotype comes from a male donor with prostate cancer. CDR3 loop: CASSVGLAAQGEQFF. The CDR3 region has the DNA TGTGCCAGCAGTGTGGGACTAGCGGCCCAGGGTGAGCAGTTCTTC.